This TCR beta chain was sequenced for a study of T cell responses to AZD1222 COVID-19 vaccine. Notes on the study in general: Researchers took repertoire samples only after the peak T cell response had come.

Using immunoSEQ multiplex PCR, the repertoire was profiled, and TCRdb retains in-frame clones only, with some absent. The table has 75,000 to 95,000 clones, 88% seen once. The germline CDR1 and CDR2 sequences are SGHRS and YFSETQ. V shed 0 bases and J shed 3 bases, with 4 bases lying between them. CDR3 length equals 12 residues. Comments on this clone: Its antigen is not known.

The sequencing used peripheral blood, collected 28 days after the second dose of the MenACWY control vaccine. The V and J genes are TRBV5-1 and TRBJ2-7, with no clear D. This receptor was obtained from an adult who received the MenACWY meningococcal vaccine as a control. The CDR3 sequence is CASSLGDYEQYF. The CDR3 DNA follows: TGCGCCAGCAGCTTGGGAGACTACGAGCAGTACTTC.